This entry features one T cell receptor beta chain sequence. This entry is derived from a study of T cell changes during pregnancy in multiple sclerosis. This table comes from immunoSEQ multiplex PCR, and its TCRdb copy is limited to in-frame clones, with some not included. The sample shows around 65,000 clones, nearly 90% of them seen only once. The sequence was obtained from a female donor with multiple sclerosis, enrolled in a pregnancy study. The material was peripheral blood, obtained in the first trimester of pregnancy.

The CDR3 DNA sequence: TGTGCCAGCAGCGTAGGGGTCACGGGAGGCTTATACGAGCAGTACTTC. Protein sequence: CASSVGVTGGLYEQYF. V and J are TRBV9 and TRBJ2-7; 7 nucleotides align to TRBD2. The V gene's germline CDR1 is SGDLS and CDR2 YYNGEE. Trimming at V came to 0 bases and at J to 4 bases, leaving 10 bases not matched to a gene. The CDR3 has 16 amino acids.